The 13 T cell receptor beta chains in this list originate from one sample, sequenced in a study of blood T cells in healthy people across ages. The use of a sample-barcoded 5' primer and a J-beta primer mix characterized a second PCR of roughly 6 to 11 cycles. TCRdb redid the calling of the 5' RACE reads with MiXCR, one entry per CDR3 protein. The sample has 550,000 to 600,000 distinct CDR3 sequences; 40% to 55% are singletons. The source material was blood. Receptors originate from a man older than 75 in good health.

This clonotype was counted only a few times. The chain recombines TRBV7-9 with TRBJ2-3; TRBD2 agrees at 9 bases. The V segment lost 2 bases and the J segment 5 bases; nucleotides outside the gene matches: 2. The CDR3 length is 14 residues. Germline-derived CDR1 and CDR2 are SEHNR and FQNEAQ (reference sequence). DNA of the CDR3: TGTGCCAGCAGCTTACTAGCGGGACAAGATACGCAGTATTTT. Protein product: CASSLLAGQDTQYF. Filled out from reference TRBV7-9 and TRBJ2-3, the complete variable domain reads DTGVSQNPRHKITKRGQNVTFRCDPISEHNRLYWYRQTLGQGPEFLTYFQNEAQLEKSRLLSDRFSAERPKGSFSTLEIQRTEQGDSAMYLCASSLLAGQDTQYFGPGTRLTVL.

On this clonotype: Compared with germline, one end of the junction differs, possibly owing to a read error. This chain uses TRBV4-2 with TRBJ2-1, with D maybe TRBD2 (5 bases). Germline values: CDR1 LGHNA, CDR2 YNFKEQ. The length of the CDR3 is 15 residues. CDR3 sequence: CASGQRTQPYNEQFF. In nucleotides, the CDR3 is TGTGCCAGCGGCCAACGGACTCAACCCTACAATGAGCAGTTCTTC.

In its sample, this clonotype was seen once. The genes are TRBV10-2 and TRBJ2-5; 7 bases align to TRBD1. CDR3 length: 14 amino acids. Germline V lookup: CDR1 WSHSY, CDR2 SAAADI. Trimming cost V 7 bases and J 3 bases; bases outside gene matches: 8. The chain's CDR3 is CASNRQGLEETQYF. CDR3 nucleotide sequence: TGCGCCAGCAACAGACAGGGATTGGAAGAGACCCAGTACTTC.

This clonotype was picked up a small number of times. The chain couples TRBV28 to TRBJ2-3, with D tentatively TRBD1 (6 bases). Trimming stripped 6 bases from V and 7 bases from J, with 14 bases between. CDR3 length: 13 residues. Germline CDR1 MDHEN, CDR2 SYDVKM. The DNA for the CDR3 is TGTGCCAGCAGCTCCACAGGGCCCCATACGCAGTATTTT. Protein sequence: CASSSTGPHTQYF.

The J gene is TRBJ2-1, the V gene TRBV9; perhaps TRBD1 as D (5 bases). Deletions cut 4 bases from V and 0 bases from J, with 14 bases between. Germline V gene data show CDR1 as SGDLS and CDR2 as YYNGEE. The CDR3 sequence is 16 residues long. CDR3 protein: CASSITGLSSYNEQFF. The CDR3 DNA reads TGTGCCAGCAGCATCACAGGATTAAGCTCCTACAATGAGCAGTTCTTC.

About this clonotype itself: A much larger clonotype is one base distant, so this may be a read error. This rearrangement joins TRBV7-2 to TRBJ2-7, with TRBD1 matching over 8 bases. The CDR3 has 15 amino acids. The junction had 11 bases not matched to a gene; V was cut back by 0 bases and J by 10 bases. Germline assignment: CDR1 SGHTA and CDR2 FQGNSA. This CDR3 reads CASSLAGQAEEAQYF. The CDR3 DNA is TGTGCCAGCAGCTTAGCGGGACAGGCTGAAGAGGCCCAGTACTTC.

V and J are TRBV5-1 and TRBJ1-1; D gene ambiguous. V dropped 2 bases and J dropped 8 bases, with 7 bases sitting between them. In germline, CDR1 is SGHRS, CDR2 YFSETQ. CDR3 length: 11 residues. The CDR3 sequence: CASSLGQEAFF. CDR3 sequence (DNA): TGCGCCAGCAGCTTAGGGCAAGAAGCTTTCTTT.

The rearrangement uses TRBV10-3 and TRBJ1-1; weak D call: TRBD1 (6 bases). CDR3 length equals 14 residues. Germline V gene sequence: CDR1 ENHRY, CDR2 SYGVKD. V gave up 6 bases and J gave up 1 base, with 12 bases separating them. The CDR3 nucleotides are TGTGCCATCAGCACCGGGACACCGAACACTGAAGCTTTCTTT. Translated: CAISTGTPNTEAFF.

There are a few counts of this clonotype. The genes are TRBV28 and TRBJ2-1; 11 nucleotides line up with TRBD2. V lost 4 bases to trimming and J lost 6 bases; unmatched junction nucleotides: 8. The CDR3 consists of 16 residues. Germline-derived CDR1 and CDR2 are MDHEN and SYDVKM. CDR3 residues: CASSSPTSGRRNEQFF. As DNA, the CDR3 is TGTGCCAGCAGTTCGCCCACTAGCGGGAGACGCAATGAGCAGTTCTTC.

Only a few counts were recorded for this clonotype. This chain uses TRBV6-6 with TRBJ2-7; 8 positions agree with TRBD2. Trimming cost V 0 bases and J 6 bases; bases outside gene matches: 10. The length of the CDR3 is 16 residues. From germline, CDR1 is MNHNY and CDR2 SVGAGI (reference sequence). The CDR3 here is CASSYSAGGRSVEQYF. CDR3 nucleotide sequence: TGTGCCAGCAGTTACTCTGCGGGAGGAAGGTCGGTCGAGCAGTACTTC.

In this sample, this clonotype turned up a few times. This chain joins TRBV28 and TRBJ1-2; TRBD1 agrees at 12 bases. The ends lost 3 bases at V and 5 bases at J; junction bases unmatched: 4. The CDR3 loop spans 15 amino acids. Germline-derived CDR1 and CDR2 are MDHEN and SYDVKM. The CDR3 reads CASSLGTGGRYGYTF. In DNA, the CDR3 is TGTGCCAGCAGTTTGGGGACAGGGGGCAGGTATGGCTACACCTTC.

This clonotype was seen a few times. V usage is TRBV29-1 and J usage is TRBJ2-3; D unclear. The V end lost 4 bases, the J end lost 0 bases, and 8 bases lay between the germline ends. Per the germline V gene, CDR1 is SQVTM and CDR2 is ANQGSEA. This CDR3 spans 13 amino acids. DNA for the CDR3: TGCAGCGTTGCCCTACAAAGCACAGATACGCAGTATTTT. This codes for CSVALQSTDTQYF.

V is TRBV20-1 and J is TRBJ2-1; D is possibly TRBD2 (5 bases). Germline V gives CDR1 DFQATT, CDR2 SNEGSKA (reference sequence). Trimming stripped 3 bases from V and 7 bases from J, with 13 bases between. This CDR3 is built from 13 residues. The CDR3 protein is CSASTAETNEQFF. CDR3 bases: TGCAGTGCTAGTACAGCGGAGACGAATGAGCAGTTCTTC.